The rows below give T cell receptor beta chains drawn from one sample of a study of vaccination and CD4 T cells after COVID-19. Which antigens these TCRs recognize remains unknown. TCRdb re-analysed the PCR reads in MiXCR, keeping a single row per CDR3 protein. Among over 10,000 distinct CDR3 sequences listed, 52% were seen once. Material for sequencing was CD4+ T cells from blood, cultured in vitro. The receptors derive from a human donor who had recovered from COVID-19. Both conserved end residues are part of each CDR3. Each record gives: CDR3 protein, CDR3 DNA, V gene, D gene, CDR3 length, J gene, clone size. A D gene is named only where the DNA matches it firmly. Where a row states a size, it is once, few, many or the class of an expanded clone; other rows omit it.

CASVSRASGAEAFF,TGTGCCAGCGTTTCAAGGGCCAGCGGGGCTGAAGCTTTCTTT,TRBV6-1,NA,14,TRBJ1-1,NA
CASNGQGNGYGYTF,TGTGCCAGCAACGGACAGGGCAATGGCTACGGCTACACCTTC,TRBV2,TRBD1,14,TRBJ1-2,few
CASGTGTRDRAFF,TGTGCCAGCGGAACAGGGACTAGGGACCGGGCTTTCTTT,TRBV12-3/TRBV12-4,NA,13,TRBJ1-1,few
CASSELTGEPDTQYF,TGTGCCAGCAGTGAACTGACAGGGGAACCAGATACGCAGTATTTT,TRBV6-1,TRBD1,15,TRBJ2-3,NA
CSAKKGGGTYEQYF,TGCAGTGCTAAAAAGGGGGGGGGAACCTACGAGCAGTACTTC,TRBV20-1,NA,14,TRBJ2-7,few
CAISEGRDQPQHF,TGTGCCATCAGTGAGGGTAGGGATCAGCCCCAGCATTTT,TRBV10-3,NA,13,TRBJ1-5,NA
CASSYDGTGGYGYTF,TGCGCCAGCAGCTACGACGGGACAGGGGGCTATGGCTACACCTTC,TRBV5-1,TRBD1,15,TRBJ1-2,NA
CSAEPGTANEKLFF,TGCAGTGCAGAACCCGGGACAGCTAATGAAAAACTGTTTTTT,TRBV20-1,TRBD1,14,TRBJ1-4,NA
CSASSLSESSYEQYF,TGCAGTGCTAGCTCTCTATCAGAATCATCCTACGAGCAGTACTTC,TRBV20-1,NA,15,TRBJ2-7,few
CASSQLWGNTGELFF,TGTGCCAGCAGCCAGCTGTGGGGGAACACCGGGGAGCTGTTTTTT,TRBV4-2,NA,15,TRBJ2-2,NA
CAWRVGSYNSPLHF,TGTGCCTGGAGAGTGGGTTCCTATAATTCACCCCTCCACTTT,TRBV30,NA,14,TRBJ1-6,NA
CASSLAGGGNEKLFF,TGCGCCAGCAGCTTGGCCGGAGGGGGTAATGAAAAACTGTTTTTT,TRBV5-1,NA,15,TRBJ1-4,NA
CASSQDSSGGFGYTF,TGCGCCAGCAGCCAAGATTCCTCAGGGGGCTTTGGCTACACCTTC,TRBV4-1,TRBD1,15,TRBJ1-2,few
CSARGLRAPEQYF,TGCAGTGCTAGGGGATTAAGGGCCCCCGAGCAGTACTTC,TRBV20-1,NA,13,TRBJ2-7,NA
CASSLRARGSGLTF,TGTGCCAGCAGTTTAAGGGCGCGCGGGAGTGGCCTGACTTTC,TRBV27,TRBD2,14,TRBJ2-6,NA
CSARDSPGSTDTQYF,TGCAGTGCTAGAGATTCTCCGGGGAGCACAGATACGCAGTATTTT,TRBV20-1,NA,15,TRBJ2-3,NA
CAISPDMDGYTF,TGTGCCATCAGCCCTGACATGGATGGCTACACCTTC,TRBV10-3,NA,12,TRBJ1-2,large
CASCDSISNTEAFF,TGCGCCAGCTGCGACAGTATCTCGAACACTGAAGCTTTCTTT,TRBV5-1,NA,14,TRBJ1-1,medium-sized
CASSTPLGSGRANEQFF,TGTGCCAGCAGTACCCCCCTCGGGAGCGGGAGGGCCAATGAGCAGTTCTTC,TRBV7-6,TRBD2,17,TRBJ2-1,once
CATSTAYYNEQFF,TGTGCCACCAGCACAGCCTATTACAATGAGCAGTTCTTC,TRBV15,NA,13,TRBJ2-1,NA
CASSDPGTGGYEQYF,TGTGCCAGCAGCGACCCCGGGACAGGGGGCTACGAGCAGTACTTC,TRBV11-2,TRBD1,15,TRBJ2-7,few
CASSGFGQGTQETQYF,TGTGCCAGCAGTGGTTTCGGACAGGGGACCCAAGAGACCCAGTACTTC,TRBV25-1,TRBD1,16,TRBJ2-5,NA
CASSERGMEDTQYF,TGTGCCAGTTCGGAGCGGGGTATGGAAGATACGCAGTATTTT,TRBV10-3,TRBD2,14,TRBJ2-3,once
CASSLRGEGLDEQYF,TGTGCCAGCAGCTTACGAGGGGAGGGCCTCGACGAGCAGTACTTC,TRBV5-6,TRBD2,15,TRBJ2-7,NA
CASSQEVSVNTGELFF,TGCGCCAGCAGCCAAGAGGTTAGCGTAAACACCGGGGAGCTGTTTTTT,TRBV4-1,NA,16,TRBJ2-2,NA
CSARRLAGGDETQYF,TGCAGTGCTAGGCGCCTAGCGGGAGGAGATGAGACCCAGTACTTC,TRBV20-1,TRBD2,15,TRBJ2-5,NA
CSASHTRYEQYF,TGCAGTGCTAGCCACACTCGCTACGAGCAGTACTTC,TRBV20-1,NA,12,TRBJ2-7,NA
CATQTSEGETQYF,TGTGCCACTCAAACTAGTGAGGGGGAGACCCAGTACTTC,TRBV10-3,NA,13,TRBJ2-5,NA
CASSYRAGGDYGYTF,TGTGCCAGCAGTTACCGGGCAGGGGGCGACTATGGCTACACCTTC,TRBV6-5,TRBD1,15,TRBJ1-2,NA
CSASSVEGGLNTEAFF,TGCAGTGCTTCTTCGGTGGAGGGAGGGCTAAACACTGAAGCTTTCTTT,TRBV20-1,NA,16,TRBJ1-1,NA
CASSELAGGYNEQFF,TGTGCCAGCAGTGAGCTAGCGGGAGGGTACAATGAGCAGTTCTTC,TRBV6-1,TRBD2,15,TRBJ2-1,few
CASSQRGSGEETQYF,TGCGCCAGCAGCCAAAGGGGGTCCGGGGAAGAGACCCAGTACTTC,TRBV4-3,NA,15,TRBJ2-5,NA
CASSNDRGGTQYF,TGTGCCAGCAGCAACGACCGGGGCGGTACGCAGTATTTT,TRBV11-1,NA,13,TRBJ2-3,NA
CASSRGGYSNTGELFF,TGCGCCAGCTCACGAGGGGGCTATTCGAACACCGGGGAGCTGTTTTTT,TRBV10-1,TRBD1,16,TRBJ2-2,NA
CASSWGAEEKLFF,TGTGCCAGCAGTTGGGGCGCCGAAGAAAAACTGTTTTTT,TRBV6-5,NA,13,TRBJ1-4,NA
CASSYGNGYTF,TGTGCCAGCAGTTACGGGAATGGCTACACCTTC,TRBV6-5,NA,11,TRBJ1-2,few
CSARRGGTEAFF,TGCAGTGCTAGAAGGGGGGGCACTGAAGCTTTCTTT,TRBV20-1,NA,12,TRBJ1-1,NA
CASSTSGSSTDTQYF,TGTGCCAGCAGCACTAGCGGCTCTAGCACAGATACGCAGTATTTT,TRBV28,TRBD2,15,TRBJ2-3,NA
CASSPRQFNEKLFF,TGTGCCAGCAGTCCCCGCCAGTTTAATGAAAAACTGTTTTTT,TRBV28,NA,14,TRBJ1-4,medium-sized
CASYGSTGKTYEQYF,TGTGCCAGCTACGGGTCAACAGGGAAAACCTACGAGCAGTACTTC,TRBV6-1,NA,15,TRBJ2-7,NA
CASLPEGLMNTEAFF,TGTGCCAGTTTGCCAGAGGGACTCATGAACACTGAAGCTTTCTTT,TRBV2,NA,15,TRBJ1-1,few
CASSIIGLGTSGRNLQDEQYF,TGTGCCAGCAGCATTATTGGGCTCGGGACTAGCGGGAGGAATCTACAGGACGAGCAGTACTTC,TRBV7-9,TRBD2,21,TRBJ2-7,NA
CASSPNSGGRETQYF,TGTGCCAGCAGCCCGAACTCAGGGGGCAGGGAGACCCAGTACTTC,TRBV7-9,TRBD1,15,TRBJ2-5,NA
CASSLLQTYEQYF,TGTGCCAGCAGCTTGCTTCAAACCTACGAGCAGTACTTC,TRBV7-2,NA,13,TRBJ2-7,NA
CSARKQDGVQETQYF,TGCAGTGCTAGGAAACAGGACGGAGTCCAAGAGACCCAGTACTTC,TRBV20-1,NA,15,TRBJ2-5,NA
CASSPDRADMDEQYF,TGTGCCAGCAGCCCAGACAGGGCCGATATGGACGAGCAGTACTTC,TRBV7-2,TRBD1,15,TRBJ2-7,once
CSASRPSEYNSPLHF,TGCAGTGCTAGTCGCCCATCAGAATATAATTCACCCCTCCACTTT,TRBV20-1,NA,15,TRBJ1-6,few
CAWREPRTSPTSEQYF,TGTGCCTGGAGGGAACCGCGGACTTCCCCTACCTCCGAGCAGTACTTC,TRBV30,NA,16,TRBJ2-7,few